The 24 T cell receptor beta chains given below trace back to one sample, sequenced in a study of T-cell reconstitution after alpha-beta-depleted transplantation in children. Unique molecular identifiers were used to barcode this TCRbeta library. Each CDR3 protein is one row after TCRdb ran MiXCR on the PCR reads. The table includes about 980,000 distinct CDR3 sequences, less than 30% detected once. Specimen: PBMCs, mostly from graft donor cells, collected 360 days after TCRalphabeta/CD19-depleted stem cell transplant. The receptors come from a boy younger than two who had a stem cell transplant for SCID, so the T cells may come from the graft donor.

The chain is built from TRBV4-2 and TRBJ2-2, with D maybe TRBD1 (6 bases). The germline CDR1 and CDR2 sequences are LGHNA and YNFKEQ. Between the trimmed V and J ends, which lost 5 bases and 6 bases, there was a span of 16 bases. The length of the CDR3 is 15 residues. In DNA, the CDR3 is TGTGCCAGCAGCGAAGGACAGAGGGGGTCCGGGGAGCTGTTTTTT. Amino acids: CASSEGQRGSGELFF.

This clonotype was detected a few times. The V gene is TRBV20-1, the J gene TRBJ2-1; 7 bases fit TRBD1. Looked up from germline, CDR1 is DFQATT and CDR2 is SNEGSKA (reference sequence). The ends lost 6 bases at V and 5 bases at J; junction bases unmatched: 13. The CDR3 spans 15 residues. CDR3 sequence (DNA): TGCAGTGCGCCAAATAAGTGGGACAGCAACAATGAGCAGTTCTTC. This translates into CSAPNKWDSNNEQFF.

This sequence joins TRBV28 and TRBJ2-5; a possible D gene is TRBD1 (5 bases). V was shortened by 1 base and J by 5 bases, with 20 bases between the two germline ends. In germline, CDR1 is MDHEN, CDR2 SYDVKM. There are 17 residues in the CDR3. The CDR3 bases are TGTGCCAGCAGTTTATCAGTGATGGCCAACAGGCCGGAGACCCAGTACTTC. Encoded protein: CASSLSVMANRPETQYF.

The gene calls are TRBV20-1 and TRBJ1-4; D gene uncertain. The CDR3 has 13 residues. Germline V gene sequence: CDR1 DFQATT, CDR2 SNEGSKA (reference sequence). Trimming removed 2 bases from V and 8 bases from J, with 12 bases in between. The CDR3 DNA reads as TGCAGTGCTAGACTGGGGATCGTGGAAAAACTGTTTTTT. Protein sequence: CSARLGIVEKLFF.

In this sample, this clonotype turned up a few times. CDR3 in DNA: TGCGCCAGCAGCTTGGCCCACGGGGGGGGTAGTATGGCACCCCTCCACTTT. Residues: CASSLAHGGGSMAPLHF. The V and J genes are TRBV5-1 and TRBJ1-6; TRBD1 might be the D (5 bases). CDR1 is SGHRS and CDR2 is YFSETQ in the germline V gene. The CDR3 loop spans 17 amino acids. With 0 bases removed from V and 11 bases from J, the gap between germline ends came to 21 bases. Full variable domain (remainder filled in from reference TRBV5-1 and TRBJ1-6): KAGVTQTPRYLIKTRGQQVTLSCSPISGHRSVSWYQQTPGQGLQFLFEYFSETQRNKGNFPGRFSGRQFSNSRSEMNVSTLELGDSALYLCASSLAHGGGSMAPLHFGNGTRLTVT.

This rearrangement joins TRBV11-2 to TRBJ1-1; D unclear. V was pared by 5 bases and J by 2 bases, with 12 bases between. This CDR3 has 14 amino acids. The germline V gene has CDR1 SGHAT and CDR2 FQNNGV. The CDR3 region is CASSRRTANTEAFF. The DNA for the CDR3 is TGTGCCAGCAGCCGTCGGACGGCTAACACTGAAGCTTTCTTT.

V gene TRBV5-1 combines with J gene TRBJ2-5, with 10 nucleotides matching TRBD1. Germline V gives CDR1 SGHRS, CDR2 YFSETQ. This CDR3 contains 17 residues. V lost 0 bases to trimming and J lost 5 bases; unmatched junction nucleotides: 10. The CDR3 DNA follows: TGCGCCAGCAGCTTGGACCCTGGGACAGGGGTTCGGGAGACCCAGTACTTC. The encoded protein is CASSLDPGTGVRETQYF.

This clonotype was seen a few times. The rearrangement joins TRBV12-3 or TRBV12-4 to TRBJ2-1, with 9 nucleotides matching TRBD2. This CDR3 spans 14 amino acids. Trimming cost V 6 bases and J 5 bases; bases outside gene matches: 5. For the CDR3, the DNA is TGTGCCAGCAGATTTGGGACTAGCCACAATGAGCAGTTCTTC. Its protein is CASRFGTSHNEQFF.

The genes are TRBV6-1 and TRBJ2-5; D gene uncertain. V was trimmed by 5 bases and J by 0 bases, leaving 16 bases between them. This CDR3 region has 16 residues. Germline lookup yields CDR1 MNHNS and CDR2 SASEGT. The CDR3, as DNA: TGTGCCAGCAGTCCGATGGGCCTGGGCAACCAAGAGACCCAGTACTTC. Its translation is CASSPMGLGNQETQYF.

The CDR3 DNA reads TGCGCCAGCAGCTTGGAAAGGAGAAGCTCCTACAATGAGCAGTTCTTC. This translates into CASSLERRSSYNEQFF. The chain recombines TRBV5-1 with TRBJ2-1; no firm D call. Germline loops: CDR1 SGHRS, CDR2 YFSETQ. V shed 0 bases and J shed 0 bases, with 10 bases lying between them. This CDR3 has 16 residues. The full variable domain, in which reference TRBV5-1 and TRBJ2-1 provide the parts outside the CDR3, is KAGVTQTPRYLIKTRGQQVTLSCSPISGHRSVSWYQQTPGQGLQFLFEYFSETQRNKGNFPGRFSGRQFSNSRSEMNVSTLELGDSALYLCASSLERRSSYNEQFFGPGTRLTVL.

This clonotype showed up many times. V is TRBV7-2 and J is TRBJ1-5, with D perhaps TRBD1 (5 bases). Trimming cost V 4 bases and J 5 bases, with 9 bases left between them. This CDR3 comprises 13 residues. Germline lookup yields CDR1 SGHTA and CDR2 FQGNSA. Here the CDR3 reads CASSSQGDQPQHF. DNA of the CDR3: TGTGCCAGCAGCTCCCAGGGTGATCAGCCCCAGCATTTT.

The chain is built from TRBV5-1 and TRBJ2-2, with D possibly called TRBD1 or TRBD2 (5 bases each). Germline V gene data show CDR1 as SGHRS and CDR2 as YFSETQ. The CDR3 length is 14 residues. Trimming left V 3 bases short and J 3 bases short, with 9 bases between. CDR3 amino acids: CASSSGAYTGELFF. The CDR3 DNA sequence: TGCGCCAGCAGCTCCGGGGCCTACACCGGGGAGCTGTTTTTT.

V usage is TRBV29-1 and J usage is TRBJ2-3; D possibly matches TRBD1 or TRBD2 (5 bases each). CDR1 is SQVTM and CDR2 is ANQGSEA in the germline V gene. Deletions cut 8 bases from V and 1 base from J, with 13 bases between. The CDR3 runs 13 residues. CDR3: CSLGDAGTDTQYF. The CDR3 bases are TGCAGCCTAGGGGACGCGGGCACAGATACGCAGTATTTT.

This clonotype occurred many times. V usage is TRBV24-1 and J usage is TRBJ2-1, with a weak D call TRBD2 (7 bases). The CDR3 totals 15 residues. The ends were cut back, 5 bases at V and 7 bases at J, with 17 bases in the middle. Germline V CDR1 and CDR2: KGHDR, SFDVKD. The CDR3 coding sequence is TGTGCCACCAGTGGCGGGGGCGCAGGTCGGAATGAGCAGTTCTTC. It encodes CATSGGGAGRNEQFF.

This chain connects TRBV6-2 or TRBV6-3 to TRBJ2-6; D gene uncertain. The germline V and J ends were trimmed by 4 bases and 2 bases, with 12 bases remaining between them. Germline CDR1 is MNHEY and CDR2 is SVGEGT. The CDR3 loop spans 16 amino acids. DNA for the CDR3: TGTGCCAGCAGTTTAGGACGGGCTGCTGGGGCCAACGTCCTGACTTTC. Translated: CASSLGRAAGANVLTF.

The chain links TRBV12-3 or TRBV12-4 to TRBJ2-7; D not resolved. This CDR3 has 17 amino acids. V lost 3 bases, J lost 2 bases, and 20 bases lay in between. This CDR3 is CASSFRSAPSSPYEQYF. The CDR3 DNA is TGTGCCAGCAGTTTTAGGTCCGCACCGTCCTCACCCTACGAGCAGTACTTC.

The chain uses TRBV6-4 and TRBJ2-1; unclear D gene. Germline assignment: CDR1 MRHNA and CDR2 SNTAGT. The germline V and J ends were trimmed by 6 bases and 6 bases, with 15 bases remaining between them. This CDR3 is built from 14 residues. For the CDR3, the DNA is TGTGCCAGCAGCCCCGAATATAGAGGCAATGAGCAGTTCTTC. Its protein product is CASSPEYRGNEQFF.

The chain links TRBV20-1 to TRBJ1-1; D not certain. The V end was cut by 5 bases, the J end by 0 bases, with 10 bases between. The CDR3 runs to 13 residues. CDR1 is DFQATT, CDR2 SNEGSKA, per germline (reference sequence). CDR3 coding DNA: TGCAGTGCTCTTAGGAGGATGAACACTGAAGCTTTCTTT. This gives the protein CSALRRMNTEAFF.

Only one count was recorded for this clonotype. This chain uses TRBV28 with TRBJ2-7; D could derive from TRBD1 or TRBD2 (6 bases each). In germline, CDR1 is MDHEN, CDR2 SYDVKM. The V and J ends lost 4 bases and 3 bases respectively, with 19 bases between them. The CDR3 has 16 amino acids. CDR3 amino acids: CASSSEGRRGYYEQYF. CDR3 bases: TGTGCCAGCAGTTCAGAAGGGAGGAGGGGGTACTACGAGCAGTACTTC. Full variable domain (missing parts from reference TRBV28 and TRBJ2-7): DVKVTQSSRYLVKRTGEKVFLECVQDMDHENMFWYRQDPGLGLRLIYFSYDVKMKEKGDIPEGYSVSREKKERFSLILESASTNQTSMYLCASSSEGRRGYYEQYFGPGTRLTVT.

The J gene is TRBJ2-3, the V gene TRBV5-1; D could derive from TRBD1 or TRBD2 (5 bases each). Between the trimmed V and J ends, which lost 2 bases and 10 bases, there was a span of 20 bases. The CDR3 totals 15 residues. Germline lookup yields CDR1 SGHRS and CDR2 YFSETQ. The CDR3 reads CASSFATGVGSAQYF. The CDR3 region has the DNA TGCGCCAGCAGCTTTGCCACAGGTGTAGGTAGCGCGCAGTATTTT.

The chain carries TRBV6-5 and TRBJ1-2; a possible D gene is TRBD1 (5 bases). Trimming shortened V by 4 bases and J by 1 base, and 25 bases separated the two germline ends. The germline gives CDR1 MNHEY, CDR2 SVGAGI. The CDR3 spans 19 residues. The CDR3 DNA follows: TGTGCCAGCAGTTTTCGTGTGGACGAGTCAGAGGGGATTAACTATGGCTACACCTTC. This translates into CASSFRVDESEGINYGYTF.

The sample holds a few counts of this clonotype. V is TRBV12-3 or TRBV12-4 and J is TRBJ2-5; D perhaps matches TRBD1 (6 bases). The CDR3 spans 17 residues. V lost 5 bases, J lost 1 base, and 20 bases lay in between. The CDR3 here is CASSLLGWGRTQETQYF. The CDR3 region has the DNA TGTGCCAGCAGTCTTCTAGGGTGGGGGCGGACCCAAGAGACCCAGTACTTC.

The gene calls are TRBV27 and TRBJ2-1, with D perhaps TRBD1 or TRBD2 (6 bases each). This CDR3 contains 15 residues. Trimming left V 4 bases short and J 3 bases short, with 13 bases between. Germline CDR1 is MNHEY and CDR2 is SMNVEV (reference sequence). DNA of the CDR3: TGTGCCAGCAGTTCCAGGGGACTGAACTACAATGAGCAGTTCTTC. Its translation is CASSSRGLNYNEQFF.

J is TRBJ2-4 and V is TRBV5-1, with D perhaps matching TRBD2 (7 bases). Germline CDR1 reads SGHRS; CDR2 reads YFSETQ. Trimming removed 4 bases from V and 0 bases from J, with 20 bases in between. The CDR3 runs to 18 residues. The CDR3 sequence is CASSPIAGAGIAKNIQYF. The CDR3 DNA follows: TGCGCCAGCAGCCCCATCGCGGGGGCCGGTATAGCCAAAAACATTCAGTACTTC.